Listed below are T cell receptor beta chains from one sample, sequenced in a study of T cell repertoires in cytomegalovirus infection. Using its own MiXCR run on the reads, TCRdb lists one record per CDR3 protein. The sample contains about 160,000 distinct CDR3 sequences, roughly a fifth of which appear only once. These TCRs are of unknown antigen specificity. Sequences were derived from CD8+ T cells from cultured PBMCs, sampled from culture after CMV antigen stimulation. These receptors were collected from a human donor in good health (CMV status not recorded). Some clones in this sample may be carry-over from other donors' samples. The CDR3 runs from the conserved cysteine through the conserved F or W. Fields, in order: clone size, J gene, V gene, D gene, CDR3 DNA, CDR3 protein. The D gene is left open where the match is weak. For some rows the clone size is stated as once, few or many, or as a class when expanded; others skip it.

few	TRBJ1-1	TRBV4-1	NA	TGCGCCAGCAGCACCGATACGAACACTGAAGCTTTCTTT	CASSTDTNTEAFF
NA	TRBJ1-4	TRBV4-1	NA	TGCGCCAGCAGCCAAGGGCGGCCAAAACTGTTTTTT	CASSQGRPKLFF
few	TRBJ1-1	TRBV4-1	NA	TGCGCCAGCAGCCAAGTAAACCCGAACACTGAAGCTTTCTTT	CASSQVNPNTEAFF
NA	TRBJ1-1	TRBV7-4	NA	TGTGCCAGCAGCTTAGTTAATCCAGGCATCTCAGTAATGAACACTGAAGCTTTCTTT	CASSLVNPGISVMNTEAFF
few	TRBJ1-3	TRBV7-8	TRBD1	TGTGCCAGCAGCAACAGGGGGCTTGGAAACACCATATATTTT	CASSNRGLGNTIYF
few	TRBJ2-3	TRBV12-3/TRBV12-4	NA	TGTGCCAGCAGTTTCAGGAAGGATACGCAGTATTTT	CASSFRKDTQYF
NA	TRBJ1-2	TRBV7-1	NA	TGTGCCAGCAGCCCTGGTGGCTACACCTTC	CASSPGGYTF
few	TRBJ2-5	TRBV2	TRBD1	TGTGCCAGCACCCGGCCGGGACAGGGGAGAGGGGAGACCCAGTACTTC	CASTRPGQGRGETQYF
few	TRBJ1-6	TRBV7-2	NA	TGTGCCAGCAGCTTACAGAAGACCGGCACTAGCTCCTATAATTCACCCCTCCACTTT	CASSLQKTGTSSYNSPLHF
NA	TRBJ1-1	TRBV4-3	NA	TGCGCCAGCAGCCAAGAAATCAGCACTGAAGCTTTCTTT	CASSQEISTEAFF
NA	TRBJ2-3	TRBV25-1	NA	TGTGCCAGCAGTGAATCTGGGGTTCCTAGCACAGATACGCAGTATTTT	CASSESGVPSTDTQYF
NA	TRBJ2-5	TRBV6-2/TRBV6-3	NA	TGTGCCAGCAGTTTCCGACTCGAATGGGAGACCCAGTACTTC	CASSFRLEWETQYF
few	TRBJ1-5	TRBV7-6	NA	TGTGCCAGCAGCTTAGGATGGGGGCTAAGGGATCAGCCCCAGCATTTT	CASSLGWGLRDQPQHF
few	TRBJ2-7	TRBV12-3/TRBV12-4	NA	TGTGCCAGCCGTACTTCCTCCTACGAGCAGTACTTC	CASRTSSYEQYF
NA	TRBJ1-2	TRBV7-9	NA	TGTGCCAGCAGCTTTGGAAGCAACTATGGCTACACCTTC	CASSFGSNYGYTF
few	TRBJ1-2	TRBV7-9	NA	TGTGCCAGCAGCTTAGCGGAGAACCTACGATATGGCTACACCTTC	CASSLAENLRYGYTF
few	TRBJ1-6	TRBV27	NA	TGTGCCAGCAGTTTATCGGGGGAGGTAACACCTCTCCACTTT	CASSLSGEVTPLHF
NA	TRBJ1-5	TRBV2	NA	TGTGCCAGCAGAGAGGGGTATAGCAATCAGCCCCAGCATTTT	CASREGYSNQPQHF
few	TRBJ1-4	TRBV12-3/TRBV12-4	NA	TGTGCCAGCACCGGCAGGGCGGACAAACTGTTTTTT	CASTGRADKLFF
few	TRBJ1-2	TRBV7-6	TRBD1	TGTGCCAGCAGCCAGGGGGACGCCGTCGGTGGCTACACCTTC	CASSQGDAVGGYTF
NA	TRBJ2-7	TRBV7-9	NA	TGTGCCAGCAGCGAGTCAGCAGGGAAAAGGATCTACGAGCAGTACTTC	CASSESAGKRIYEQYF
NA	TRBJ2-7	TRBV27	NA	TGTGCCAGCAGTAAATCCTCGACCTGGTACGAGCAGTACTTC	CASSKSSTWYEQYF
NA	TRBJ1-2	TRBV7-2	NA	TGTGCCAGCAGCTCCCCAGTGGGGGATGCGGACTATGGCTACACCTTC	CASSSPVGDADYGYTF
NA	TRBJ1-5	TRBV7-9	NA	TGTGCCAGCAGCTTACTATCTCAGGGTACCGATCAGCCCCAGCATTTT	CASSLLSQGTDQPQHF
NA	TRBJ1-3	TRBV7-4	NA	TGTGCCAGCAGCTCCGATCTCTCTGGAAACACCATATATTTT	CASSSDLSGNTIYF
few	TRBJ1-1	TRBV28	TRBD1	TGTGCCAGCAGTTTACCCTCGGACAGGCCCACTGAAGCTTTCTTT	CASSLPSDRPTEAFF
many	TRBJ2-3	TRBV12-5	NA	TGTGCTAGTGGTTTGGTAAGGAGATGCACAGATACGCAGTATTTT	CASGLVRRCTDTQYF
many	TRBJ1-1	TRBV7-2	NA	TGTGCCAGCAGCCCGACGGTGAACACTGAAGCTTTCTTT	CASSPTVNTEAFF
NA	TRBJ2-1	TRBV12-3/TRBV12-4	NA	TGTGCCAGCAGTTTAAAGGGTGAGCAGTTCTTC	CASSLKGEQFF
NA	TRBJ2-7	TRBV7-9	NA	TGTGCCAGCAGTGACGGACCACGATACGAGCAGTACTTC	CASSDGPRYEQYF
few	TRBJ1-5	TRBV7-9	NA	TGTGCCAGCAGCCCCCTACATGAGCCCCAGCATTTT	CASSPLHEPQHF
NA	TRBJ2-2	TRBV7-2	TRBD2	TGTGCCAGCAGCTTAAGGGAGGGATTCGCCGGGGAGCTGTTTTTT	CASSLREGFAGELFF
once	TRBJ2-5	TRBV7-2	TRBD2	TGTGCCAGCAGCCCTGGGGGCGGGGGGTACCAAGAGACCCAGTACTTC	CASSPGGGGYQETQYF
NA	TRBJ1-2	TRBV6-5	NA	TGTGCCAGCAGTCGATCGCGGGGGGCGAGCGACACAGGCTACACCTTC	CASSRSRGASDTGYTF
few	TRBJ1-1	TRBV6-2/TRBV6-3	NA	TGTGCCAGCAGTTTATTGATGGAGAACACTGAAGCTTTCTTT	CASSLLMENTEAFF
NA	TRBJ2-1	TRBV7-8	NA	TGTGCCAGCAGCTCAGTCCGTGGGAGTGTAAGGAATGAGCAGTTCTTC	CASSSVRGSVRNEQFF
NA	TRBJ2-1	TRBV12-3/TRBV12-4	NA	TGTGCCAGCAGTTTAGGTGTGACGGGTAACAATGAGCAGTTCTTC	CASSLGVTGNNEQFF
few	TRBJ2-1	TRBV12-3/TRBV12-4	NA	TGTGCCAGCAGTTTAGTGGCTGAGCAGTTCTTC	CASSLVAEQFF
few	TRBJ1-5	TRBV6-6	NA	TGTGCCAGCAGTTACTCTGAAGACCCCCCTTTGAGGCAGCCCCAGCATTTT	CASSYSEDPPLRQPQHF
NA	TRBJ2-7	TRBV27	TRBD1	TGTGCCAGCGGACAGGGACACGAGCAGTACTTC	CASGQGHEQYF
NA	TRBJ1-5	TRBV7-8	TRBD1	TGTGCCAGCAGCGCTCTTCCTAGGACAGGGGAGGTTCAGCCCCAGCATTTT	CASSALPRTGEVQPQHF
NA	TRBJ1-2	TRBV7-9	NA	TGTGCCAGCAAAAGGGACTATGGCTACACCTTC	CASKRDYGYTF
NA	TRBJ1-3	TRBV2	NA	TGTGCCAGCAACCCACGGGGGTTAGGAAACACCATATATTTT	CASNPRGLGNTIYF
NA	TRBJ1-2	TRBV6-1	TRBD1	TGTGCCAGCAGTGGACAGGGCTCCAACTATGGCTACACCTTC	CASSGQGSNYGYTF
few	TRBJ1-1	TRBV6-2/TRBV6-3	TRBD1	TGTGCCAGCAGCCCCTCGTTCGGGACAGGGGGGGCTGAAGCTTTCTTT	CASSPSFGTGGAEAFF
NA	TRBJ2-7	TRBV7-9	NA	TGTGCCAGCAGCCTAACCGGGACGGAGAGCTCCTACGAGCAGTACTTC	CASSLTGTESSYEQYF
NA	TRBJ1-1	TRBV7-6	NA	TGTGCCAGCAGCTTATTGGGTGGTGAAGCTTTCTTT	CASSLLGGEAFF
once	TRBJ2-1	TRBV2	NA	TGTGCCAGCAGGGAAGACGAGCAGTTCTTC	CASREDEQFF
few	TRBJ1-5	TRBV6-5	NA	TGTGCCAGCAGTTACTCGGAAAGTAGCAATCAGCCCCAGCATTTT	CASSYSESSNQPQHF
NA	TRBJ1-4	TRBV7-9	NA	TGTGCCAGCAGCTTTTCAGCGCAGAATGAAAAACTGTTTTTT	CASSFSAQNEKLFF
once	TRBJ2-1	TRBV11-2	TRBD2	TGTGCCAGCAGCTGGGGGGGCGTTCAGCGGGGGGGCAGGAATGAGCAGTTCTTC	CASSWGGVQRGGRNEQFF
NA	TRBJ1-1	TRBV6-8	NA	TGTGCCAGCAGTTACGAGTCAGGGCGAATGGAGACTGAAGCTTTCTTT	CASSYESGRMETEAFF
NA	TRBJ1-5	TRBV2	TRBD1	TGTGCCAGCAGTGAAGGGACAGGGGGGAGGAATCAGCCCCAGCATTTT	CASSEGTGGRNQPQHF
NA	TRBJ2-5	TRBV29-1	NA	TGCAGCCCAGGGAGGGGGGACGAACAGTACTTC	CSPGRGDEQYF
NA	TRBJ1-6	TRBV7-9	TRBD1	TGTGCCAGCAGCAAAAAACCGACAGGGCCCCTCCACTTT	CASSKKPTGPLHF